The entry that follows covers one TCR beta chain sequence. Method: immunoSEQ multiplex PCR; TCRdb's copy keeps in-frame clones and lacks some. Among more than 2 million clones listed, 95% were seen once. Germline CDR1 is SEHNR and CDR2 is FQNEAQ (reference sequence). This CDR3 has 14 amino acids. V lost 2 bases to trimming and J lost 3 bases, with 10 bases between them. This specimen belongs to a study of shared clonotypes between healthy human individuals. This TCR came from a man younger than 35 in good health. Sequenced material: naive CD4+ T cells sorted from blood. Subset defined: CD45RA+ positively selected. The rearrangement joins TRBV7-9 to TRBJ1-2, with unresolved D. This CDR3 reads CASSLMSGDYGYTF. In nucleotides, the CDR3 is TGTGCCAGCAGCTTAATGTCGGGAGACTATGGCTACACCTTC. Based on the CDR3 plus reference TRBV7-9 and TRBJ1-2, the full variable domain is DTGVSQNPRHKITKRGQNVTFRCDPISEHNRLYWYRQTLGQGPEFLTYFQNEAQLEKSRLLSDRFSAERPKGSFSTLEIQRTEQGDSAMYLCASSLMSGDYGYTFGSGTRLTVV.